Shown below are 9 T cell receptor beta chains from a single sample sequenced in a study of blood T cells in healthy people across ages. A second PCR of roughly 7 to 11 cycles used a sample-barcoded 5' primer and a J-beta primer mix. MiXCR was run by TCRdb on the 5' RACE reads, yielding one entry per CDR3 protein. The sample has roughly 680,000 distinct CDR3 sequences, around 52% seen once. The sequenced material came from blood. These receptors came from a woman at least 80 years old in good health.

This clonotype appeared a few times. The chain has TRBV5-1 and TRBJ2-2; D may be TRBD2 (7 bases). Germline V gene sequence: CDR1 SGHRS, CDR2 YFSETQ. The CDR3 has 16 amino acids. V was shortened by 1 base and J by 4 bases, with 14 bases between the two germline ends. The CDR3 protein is CASSLFGGPSTGELFF. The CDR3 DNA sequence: TGCGCCAGCAGCTTGTTCGGGGGGCCTAGCACCGGGGAGCTGTTTTTT.

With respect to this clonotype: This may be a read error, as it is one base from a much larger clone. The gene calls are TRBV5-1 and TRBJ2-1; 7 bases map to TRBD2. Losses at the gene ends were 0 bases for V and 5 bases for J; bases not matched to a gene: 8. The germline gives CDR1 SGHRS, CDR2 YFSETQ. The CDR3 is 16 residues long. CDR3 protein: CASSLGNDGRNNEQFF. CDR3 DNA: TGCGCCAGCAGCTTGGGCAACGACGGGAGGAACAATGAGCAGTTCTTC. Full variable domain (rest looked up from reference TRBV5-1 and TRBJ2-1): KAGVTQTPRYLIKTRGQQVTLSCSPISGHRSVSWYQQTPGQGLQFLFEYFSETQRNKGNFPGRFSGRQFSNSRSEMNVSTLELGDSALYLCASSLGNDGRNNEQFFGPGTRLTVL.

The chain's CDR3 is CASSTPPGQGLEQYF. The CDR3 DNA sequence: TGTGCCAGCAGTACCCCTCCGGGACAGGGGCTCGAGCAGTACTTC. The chain is built from TRBV6-6 and TRBJ2-7; TRBD1 matches at 10 bases. This CDR3 spans 15 amino acids. J gave up 6 bases and V 5 bases, and 10 bases lay outside the gene matches. The germline CDR1 and CDR2 sequences are MNHNY and SVGAGI (reference sequence).

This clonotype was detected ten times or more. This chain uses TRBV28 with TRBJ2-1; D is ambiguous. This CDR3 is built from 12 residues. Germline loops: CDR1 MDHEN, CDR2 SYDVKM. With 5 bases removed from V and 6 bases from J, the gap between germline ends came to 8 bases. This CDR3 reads CASSAISNEQFF. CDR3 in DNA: TGTGCCAGCAGTGCTATCAGCAATGAGCAGTTCTTC.

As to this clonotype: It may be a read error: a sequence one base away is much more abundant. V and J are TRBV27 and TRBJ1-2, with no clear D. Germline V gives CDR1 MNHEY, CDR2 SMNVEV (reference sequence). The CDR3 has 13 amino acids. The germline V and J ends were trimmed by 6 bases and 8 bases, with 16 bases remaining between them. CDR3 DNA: TGTGCCAGCAGAGCCCTGGGCCATTCCGGCTACACCTTC. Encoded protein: CASRALGHSGYTF.

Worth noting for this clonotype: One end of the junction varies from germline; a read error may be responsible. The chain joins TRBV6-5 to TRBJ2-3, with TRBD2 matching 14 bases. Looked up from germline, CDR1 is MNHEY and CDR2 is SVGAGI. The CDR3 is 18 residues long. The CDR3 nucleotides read TGTGCCAGCAGTTCAACGGGACTAGCGGGAGTTCAGACAGGTACGCAGTATTTT. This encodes CASSSTGLAGVQTGTQYF.

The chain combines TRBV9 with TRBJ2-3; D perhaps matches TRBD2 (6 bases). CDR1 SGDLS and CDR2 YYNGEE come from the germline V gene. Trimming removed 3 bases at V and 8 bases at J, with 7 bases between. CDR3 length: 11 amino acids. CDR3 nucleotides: TGTGCCAGCAGCGGTAGCGGTACGCAGTATTTT. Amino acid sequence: CASSGSGTQYF.

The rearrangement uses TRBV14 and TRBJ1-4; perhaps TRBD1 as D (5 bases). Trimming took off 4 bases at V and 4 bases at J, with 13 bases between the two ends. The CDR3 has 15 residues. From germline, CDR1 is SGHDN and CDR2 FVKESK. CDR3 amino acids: CASSPTGTGNEKLFF. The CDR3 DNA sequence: TGTGCCAGCAGCCCCACCGGGACGGGTAATGAAAAACTGTTTTTT.

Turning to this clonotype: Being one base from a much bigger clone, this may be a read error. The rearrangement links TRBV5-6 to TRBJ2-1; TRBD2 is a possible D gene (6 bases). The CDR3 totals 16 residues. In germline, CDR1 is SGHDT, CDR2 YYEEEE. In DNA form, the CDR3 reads TGTGCCAGCAGCCCGGTCGGACTATCATCCTACAATGAGCAGTCCTTC. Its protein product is CASSPVGLSSYNEQSF.